The 12 T cell receptor beta chains below come from one sample, sequenced in a study of blood T cells in healthy people across ages. Sample-barcoded 5' priming and a J-beta primer mix drove a second PCR of about 7 to 11 cycles. TCRdb reprocessed the 5' RACE reads with MiXCR, giving one entry per CDR3 protein. The repertoire consists of 700,000 to 800,000 distinct CDR3 sequences, with approximately 39% occurring once and the leading ten covering 20% to 25%. The sample consisted of blood. Receptor source: a woman aged 55-69 years in good health.

This clonotype was detected a few times. This CDR3 reads CASSLMLGNEQFF. In DNA, the CDR3 is TGTGCCAGCAGTTTAATGTTGGGCAATGAGCAGTTCTTC. V usage is TRBV12-3 or TRBV12-4 and J usage is TRBJ2-1; unclear D gene. V shed 2 bases and J shed 6 bases, with 8 bases lying between them. The CDR3 has 13 amino acids.

Note on this clonotype: At one end, the junction sequence differs from germline, possibly due to a read error. The chain couples TRBV24-1 to TRBJ2-7, with 7 bases lining up with TRBD1. The germline V gene encodes CDR1 KGHDR and CDR2 SFDVKD. The CDR3 runs 13 residues. This CDR3 reads CTTSGTEPYEQYF. In DNA form, the CDR3 reads TGTACCACCAGTGGGACAGAACCTTACGAGCAGTACTTC.

This clonotype was counted ten times or more. The chain carries TRBV30 and TRBJ2-1; weak D call: TRBD2 (6 bases). V lost 0 bases, J lost 6 bases, and 9 bases lay in between. The CDR3 extends over 13 amino acids. Germline V CDR1 and CDR2: GTSNPN, SVGIG (reference sequence). DNA of the CDR3: TGTGCCTGGAGTGTACGGGGGATCAATGAGCAGTTCTTC. Amino acid sequence: CAWSVRGINEQFF. Looking up the rest from reference TRBV30 and TRBJ2-1 gives the full variable domain: SQTIHQWPATLVQPVGSPLSLECTVEGTSNPNLYWYRQAAGRGLQLLFYSVGIGQISSEVPQNLSASRPQDRQFILSSKKLLLSDSGFYLCAWSVRGINEQFFGPGTRLTVL.

Notes on this clonotype: This may be a read error: a much more frequent sequence differs by one nucleotide. This chain connects TRBV9 to TRBJ2-3, with D tentatively TRBD1 (5 bases). This CDR3 comprises 12 residues. In germline, CDR1 is SGDLS, CDR2 YYNGEE. CDR3 in amino acids: CASSVGTGTQYF. The CDR3 DNA reads TGTGCCAGCAGCGTAGGAACAGGTACGCAGTATTTT.

This clonotype has only a few counts. The V call is TRBV2, the J call TRBJ2-7; 12 nucleotides match TRBD1. V gave up 6 bases and J gave up 5 bases; unmatched junction bases: 5. This CDR3 is built from 14 residues. The germline V gene has CDR1 SNHLY and CDR2 FYNNEI. The CDR3 here is CASSGTGGFNEQYF. The DNA of the CDR3 is TGTGCCAGCAGCGGGACAGGGGGCTTTAACGAGCAGTACTTC. The variable domain in full, completed from reference TRBV2 and TRBJ2-7, reads EPEVTQTPSHQVTQMGQEVILRCVPISNHLYFYWYRQILGQKVEFLVSFYNNEISEKSEIFDDQFSVERPDGSNFTLKIRSTKLEDSAMYFCASSGTGGFNEQYFGPGTRLTVT.

V is TRBV2 and J is TRBJ2-5; D is unresolved. Germline values: CDR1 SNHLY, CDR2 FYNNEI. The V end was cut by 11 bases, the J end by 5 bases, with 24 bases between. The CDR3 totals 15 residues. The CDR3 DNA reads as TGTGCCGCCCCAGACGGGCTTCCGGGCTCGGAGACCCAGTACTTC. Its protein is CAAPDGLPGSETQYF.

This clonotype was counted between two and nine times. The chain combines TRBV6-1 with TRBJ2-5, with no clear D. Germline CDR1 is MNHNS and CDR2 is SASEGT. The CDR3 contains 14 residues. V was shortened by 1 base and J by 0 bases, with 6 bases between the two germline ends. The CDR3 reads CASSEEGYQETQYF. Here the CDR3 DNA reads TGTGCCAGCAGTGAAGAAGGGTACCAAGAGACCCAGTACTTC.

The rearrangement uses TRBV6-2 or TRBV6-3 and TRBJ2-5; TRBD2 is a possible D gene (6 bases). The CDR3 covers 11 residues. The V and J ends lost 6 bases and 9 bases respectively, with 11 bases between them. CDR1 and CDR2 (germline): MNHEY, SVGEGT. CDR3 sequence: CASRTGTPQYF. CDR3 sequence (DNA): TGTGCCAGCAGGACCGGGACTCCCCAGTACTTC.

This chain uses TRBV7-3 with TRBJ2-1; TRBD1 matches 10 bases. Germline lookup yields CDR1 SGHTA and CDR2 FQGTGA. The CDR3 totals 15 residues. Trimming removed 3 bases from V and 4 bases from J; junction bases left unmatched: 3. The CDR3 spells CASSFEGQGYNEQFF. The CDR3 DNA follows: TGTGCCAGCAGCTTCGAGGGACAGGGGTACAATGAGCAGTTCTTC.

This chain connects TRBV6-5 to TRBJ2-3; perhaps D is TRBD1 or TRBD2 (5 bases each). The germline V gene encodes CDR1 MNHEY and CDR2 SVGAGI. V dropped 3 bases and J dropped 3 bases, with 13 bases sitting between them. The CDR3 runs 15 residues. The DNA for the CDR3 is TGTGCCAGCAGTTATTCGGGGCTACTTACAGATACGCAGTATTTT. Encoded protein: CASSYSGLLTDTQYF.

The table lists this clonotype with many counts. The V and J genes are TRBV7-2 and TRBJ2-5; 7 positions match TRBD2. Unmatched junction bases numbered 10, after V lost 6 bases and J lost 0 bases. CDR3 size: 16 residues. Germline V gene lookup returns CDR1 SGHTA and CDR2 FQGNSA. This CDR3 is CASRLIVAGNQETQYF. The CDR3 region has the DNA TGTGCCAGCAGATTGATAGTAGCGGGTAACCAAGAGACCCAGTACTTC.

The chain joins TRBV7-2 to TRBJ2-6, with unresolved D. V lost 4 bases and J 0 bases, leaving 13 bases between the germline ends. The CDR3 runs 17 residues. The germline V gene has CDR1 SGHTA and CDR2 FQGNSA. CDR3 coding DNA: TGTGCCAGCAGCTCCCGGCCACAGAGCTCTGGGGCCAACGTCCTGACTTTC. Its protein is CASSSRPQSSGANVLTF.